This T cell receptor beta chain was obtained from a study of blood T cell repertoires in COVID-19. The protocol was immunoSEQ multiplex PCR, while the TCRdb copy is restricted to in-frame clones and leaves out a portion. Here the sample spans fewer than 100,000 clones, 79% being singletons. This clone was seen more than once but under ten times. V lost 0 bases and J lost 1; bases outside the gene matches: 3. The CDR3 sequence is 16 residues long. CDR1 SGHRS and CDR2 YFSETQ come from the germline V gene. Sequencing was carried out using peripheral blood. This sequence originates from a human donor in a cohort sampled during active COVID-19. The rearrangement joins TRBV5-1 to TRBJ2-2; 7 bases map to TRBD2. The chain's CDR3 is CASSLEAGLNTGELFF. The CDR3 nucleotides read TGCGCCAGCAGCTTGGAAGCGGGGTTGAACACCGGGGAGCTGTTTTTT.